These 14 T cell receptor beta chains came from one sample sequenced in a study of blood T cells in healthy people across ages. A second PCR of roughly 6 to 12 cycles used a sample-barcoded 5' primer and a J-beta primer mix. TCRdb re-called the 5' RACE reads through MiXCR, storing one row per CDR3 protein. The sample consists of 1.5 million to 2 million distinct CDR3 sequences, about 30% of them appearing once. Specimen: blood. These receptors were taken from a woman in her thirties in good health.

This clonotype was counted a single time. The rearrangement uses TRBV25-1 and TRBJ1-3; D is unclear. V lost 6 bases and J lost 4, with 13 bases in between. The germline CDR1 and CDR2 sequences are MGHDK and SYGVNS. CDR3 size: 14 residues. CDR3 DNA sequence: TGTGCCAGCAGGCGGGCCACGGGAGGAAACACCATATATTTT. Its translation: CASRRATGGNTIYF.

A few counts support this clonotype. One junction end does not reproduce the germline sequence, and a read error may be involved. The chain recombines TRBV6-1 with TRBJ2-5; 9 positions match TRBD1. Near its end, the DNA agrees better with TRBJ2-7, so the J call may be wrong. CDR3 size: 14 residues. Looked up from germline, CDR1 is MNHNS and CDR2 is SASEGT. The chain's CDR3 is CACRWTGVIYEQYF. CDR3 nucleotides: TGTGCCTGCAGGTGGACAGGGGTCATCTACGAGCAGTACTTC.

This chain connects TRBV4-1 to TRBJ1-5, with no clear D. V dropped 5 bases and J dropped 1 base, with 9 bases sitting between them. Germline-derived CDR1 and CDR2 are MGHRA and YSYEKL. The CDR3 is 14 residues long. As DNA, the CDR3 is TGCGCCAGCAGCGAGCGAGGAAGCAATCAGCCCCAGCATTTT. It is translated as CASSERGSNQPQHF.

The V and J genes are TRBV2 and TRBJ1-5; 8 bases agree with TRBD1. After removal of 5 bases from V and 6 bases from J, the junction contained 9 bases not matched to a gene. Germline-derived CDR1 and CDR2 are SNHLY and FYNNEI. This CDR3 spans 15 amino acids. DNA of the CDR3: TGTGCCAGCAGTTTCCAGGGGGCGTACTCTCAGCCCCAGCATTTT. It specifies CASSFQGAYSQPQHF.

The CDR3 DNA follows: TGTGCCAGCAGCGCACGGTGGGACAGGGGAGAAGGCTACACCTTC. It codes for CASSARWDRGEGYTF. The chain employs TRBV3-1 and TRBJ1-2; 10 nucleotides line up with TRBD1. Germline V gene lookup returns CDR1 LGHDT and CDR2 YNNKEL (reference sequence). CDR3 length: 15 amino acids. Trimming at V came to 5 bases and at J to 8 bases, leaving 11 bases not matched to a gene. Full variable domain (remainder filled in from reference TRBV3-1 and TRBJ1-2): DTAVSQTPKYLVTQMGNDKSIKCEQNLGHDTMYWYKQDSKKFLKIMFSYNNKELIINETVPNRFSPKSPDKAHLNLHINSLELGDSAVYFCASSARWDRGEGYTFGSGTRLTVV.

This clonotype turned up a few times. V gene TRBV28 combines with J gene TRBJ2-1; the match to TRBD2 covers 13 bases. The junction had 7 bases not matched to a gene; V was cut back by 5 bases and J by 0 bases. CDR1 and CDR2 from the germline V gene are MDHEN and SYDVKM. The CDR3 extends over 18 amino acids. This CDR3 reads CASSTGTSGTSSYNEQFF. CDR3 nucleotides: TGTGCCAGCAGTACCGGGACTAGCGGGACCAGCTCCTACAATGAGCAGTTCTTC.

Ten or more counts support this clonotype. This chain uses TRBV7-9 with TRBJ2-7, with D tentatively TRBD2 (6 bases). Germline values: CDR1 SEHNR, CDR2 FQNEAQ (reference sequence). The CDR3 contains 12 residues. Trimming took 3 bases from V and 5 from J, leaving 8 bases between them. The CDR3 region is CASSLAGHEQYF. CDR3 in DNA: TGTGCCAGCAGCTTGGCGGGGCACGAGCAGTACTTC. Based on the CDR3 plus reference TRBV7-9 and TRBJ2-7, the full variable domain is DTGVSQNPRHKITKRGQNVTFRCDPISEHNRLYWYRQTLGQGPEFLTYFQNEAQLEKSRLLSDRFSAERPKGSFSTLEIQRTEQGDSAMYLCASSLAGHEQYFGPGTRLTVT.

This sequence joins TRBV4-1 and TRBJ1-5, with TRBD1 matching over 7 bases. The CDR3 extends over 15 amino acids. From germline, CDR1 is MGHRA and CDR2 YSYEKL. Losses at the gene ends were 4 bases for V and 4 bases for J; bases not matched to a gene: 7. CDR3 coding DNA: TGCGCCAGCAGCCCTCCGACAGGGCAAAATCAGCCCCAGCATTTT. Residues: CASSPPTGQNQPQHF.

This clonotype occurred a few times. J is TRBJ2-1 and V is TRBV6-1; possible D gene TRBD2, 6 bases. V gave up 5 bases and J gave up 2 bases, with 13 bases separating them. Germline V gene sequence: CDR1 MNHNS, CDR2 SASEGT. CDR3 length: 15 amino acids. In DNA, the CDR3 is TGTGCCAGCAGTTCTGGCGGGATCCCCTACAATGAGCAGTTCTTC. Translated, it gives CASSSGGIPYNEQFF.

This clonotype showed up just a few times. The V gene is TRBV5-1, the J gene TRBJ1-2; a weak D match, TRBD1 (5 bases). Germline V lookup: CDR1 SGHRS, CDR2 YFSETQ. Trimming stripped 0 bases from V and 5 bases from J, with 14 bases between. The CDR3 length is 15 residues. The CDR3 region is CASSLDARRGYGYTF. The CDR3 DNA sequence: TGCGCCAGCAGCTTGGACGCCCGACGGGGGTATGGCTACACCTTC.

This chain connects TRBV25-1 to TRBJ2-5; no reliable D call. V lost 2 bases, J lost 5 bases, and 15 bases lay in between. The CDR3 consists of 15 residues. Germline CDR1 reads MGHDK; CDR2 reads SYGVNS. Written as DNA, the CDR3 is TGTGCCAGCAGTGAAATTAGACGTGAGTCGGAGACCCAGTACTTC. Amino acids: CASSEIRRESETQYF.

This clonotype came up once. V usage is TRBV5-5 and J usage is TRBJ2-4, with 9 bases identical to TRBD2. The J call is doubtful: the DNA matches TRBJ2-5 better. CDR1 SGHKS and CDR2 YYEKEE come from the germline V gene (reference sequence). This CDR3 is 14 amino acids long. This CDR3 is CASSLGLAGGTQYF. CDR3 DNA: TGTGCCAGCAGCCTGGGACTAGCAGGAGGGACCCAGTACTTC.

This clonotype was found a few times. This rearrangement joins TRBV5-1 to TRBJ2-5; D is perhaps TRBD2 (5 bases). CDR3 size: 13 residues. CDR1 and CDR2 (germline): SGHRS, YFSETQ. The V end lost 6 bases, the J end lost 1 base, and 10 bases lay between the germline ends. The CDR3 loop is CASIFGGQETQYF. CDR3 DNA sequence: TGCGCCAGCATCTTCGGAGGCCAAGAGACCCAGTACTTC.

This clonotype came up many times. CDR3 region: CASSEERQETQYF. Here the CDR3 DNA reads TGTGCCAGCAGTGAAGAGAGACAAGAGACCCAGTACTTC. The rearrangement uses TRBV2 and TRBJ2-5; D is uncertain. Deletions cut 1 base from V and 2 bases from J, with 5 bases between. From germline, CDR1 is SNHLY and CDR2 FYNNEI. CDR3 length: 13 amino acids.